These 17 T cell receptor beta chains share one sample of origin, sequenced in a study of blood T cell repertoires in COVID-19. Sequencing used immunoSEQ multiplex PCR; TCRdb keeps in-frame clones, though not all of them. The table includes roughly 60,000 clones, less than 90% detected once. The sample consisted of peripheral blood. The receptors were gathered from a man aged 60 to 69 with COVID-19, enrolled during active disease.

The chain employs TRBV12-3 or TRBV12-4 and TRBJ2-2, with no clear D. This CDR3 has 12 residues. Trimming took 5 bases from V and 3 from J, leaving 4 bases between them. The DNA for the CDR3 is TGTGCCAGCAGTCGGTACACCGGGGAGCTGTTTTTT. Protein product: CASSRYTGELFF.

CDR3 nucleotides: TGTGCCAGCACCCAAGGGGGGGGTCGGACTGAAGCTTTCTTT. This encodes CASTQGGGRTEAFF. V usage is TRBV28 and J usage is TRBJ1-1; possible D gene TRBD1, 6 bases. Deletions cut 7 bases from V and 5 bases from J, with 17 bases between. The CDR3 is 14 residues long. Germline V gives CDR1 MDHEN, CDR2 SYDVKM.

The genes are TRBV4-1 and TRBJ2-5, with 10 positions matching TRBD2. This CDR3 region has 19 residues. Germline V gene data show CDR1 as MGHRA and CDR2 as YSYEKL. V dropped 0 bases and J dropped 1; count of bases not matched to a gene: 11. CDR3 bases: TGCGCCAGCAGCCAAGAGTTGGAGGCTAGCGGGAGTGGCCAAGAGACCCAGTACTTC. Residues: CASSQELEASGSGQETQYF.

The V and J genes are TRBV27 and TRBJ2-2, with 10 bases matching TRBD1. The CDR3 is made up of 16 amino acids. Germline values: CDR1 MNHEY, CDR2 SMNVEV (reference sequence). After removal of 2 bases from V and 7 bases from J, the junction contained 7 bases not matched to a gene. The CDR3 nucleotides read TGTGCCAGCAGTTTAGTGACAGGGGGCAGCGGCGGGGAGCTGTTTTTT. This gives the protein CASSLVTGGSGGELFF.

The chain joins TRBV10-3 to TRBJ2-1; 10 bases fit TRBD2. Germline V gives CDR1 ENHRY, CDR2 SYGVKD. V dropped 2 bases and J dropped 0; count of bases not matched to a gene: 1. The CDR3 is made up of 16 amino acids. As DNA, the CDR3 is TGTGCCATCAGTGAGGAGCGGGGGGGCTCCTACAATGAGCAGTTCTTC. This gives the protein CAISEERGGSYNEQFF.

This rearrangement joins TRBV6-5 to TRBJ1-1; TRBD1 agrees at 11 bases. The J segment lost 6 bases and the V segment lost 7 bases, leaving 7 bases of the junction unmatched. The germline V gene encodes CDR1 MNHEY and CDR2 SVGAGI. The CDR3 consists of 14 residues. The CDR3 is CASTRTGGDAEAFF. Written as DNA, the CDR3 is TGTGCCAGCACTAGGACAGGGGGCGATGCTGAAGCTTTCTTT.

The V gene is TRBV24-1, the J gene TRBJ1-2, with D possibly being TRBD1 (6 bases). CDR1 is KGHDR, CDR2 SFDVKD, per germline. Trimming shortened V by 7 bases and J by 10 bases, and 12 bases separated the two germline ends. The CDR3 has 11 amino acids. The CDR3 region has the DNA TGTGCCACCAGCAGGGACACCGCCTACACCTTC. Amino acid sequence: CATSRDTAYTF.

The chain carries TRBV10-3 and TRBJ1-3; D is unclear. CDR1 is ENHRY and CDR2 is SYGVKD in the germline V gene. The CDR3 spans 13 residues. Trimming removed 10 bases at V and 2 bases at J, with 12 bases between. In DNA, the CDR3 is TGTGCCACCTTTGGGCAGCCTGGAAACACCATATATTTT. It codes for CATFGQPGNTIYF.

The table lists this clone with a count of one. The chain employs TRBV20-1 and TRBJ1-2; D ambiguous. V gave up 3 bases and J gave up 6 bases, with 14 bases separating them. The CDR3 length is 13 residues. Germline V gene sequence: CDR1 DFQATT, CDR2 SNEGSKA (reference sequence). In DNA form, the CDR3 reads TGCAGTGCTAGTAGCGTCTCAAACGATGGCTACACCTTC. This gives the protein CSASSVSNDGYTF.

The chain is built from TRBV6-5 and TRBJ1-2, with D hard to call. The CDR3 extends over 14 amino acids. V lost 2 bases and J lost 4, with 11 bases in between. The germline gives CDR1 MNHEY, CDR2 SVGAGI. This CDR3 reads CASSYTDSLYGYTF. The CDR3, as DNA: TGTGCCAGCAGTTACACCGATAGCCTCTATGGCTACACCTTC.

This clone was detected only a few times. V is TRBV3-1 (or the pseudogene TRBV3-2) and J is TRBJ2-3; 7 bases are a match to TRBD1. The CDR3 extends over 17 amino acids. V lost 2 bases and J lost 2; bases outside the gene matches: 10. Germline assignment: CDR1 LGHDT and CDR2 YNNKEL (reference sequence). The CDR3 here is CASSQLGGANPTDTQYF. CDR3 bases: TGTGCCAGCAGCCAATTAGGGGGCGCTAACCCCACAGATACGCAGTATTTT.

This chain connects TRBV9 to TRBJ1-2; D uncertain. Germline lookup yields CDR1 SGDLS and CDR2 YYNGEE. V lost 3 bases to trimming and J lost 0 bases, with 12 bases between them. CDR3 length: 15 residues. CDR3 sequence: CASSASRRTNYGYTF. The CDR3 nucleotides read TGTGCCAGCAGCGCGAGCAGGCGAACTAACTATGGCTACACCTTC. Drawing the rest from reference TRBV9 and TRBJ1-2, the complete variable domain is DSGVTQTPKHLITATGQRVTLRCSPRSGDLSVYWYQQSLDQGLQFLIQYYNGEERAKGNILERFSAQQFPDLHSELNLSSLELGDSALYFCASSASRRTNYGYTFGSGTRLTVV.

The chain uses TRBV9 and TRBJ2-7, with TRBD1 matching over 7 bases. Germline V gene data show CDR1 as SGDLS and CDR2 as YYNGEE. V lost 4 bases and J lost 0; bases outside the gene matches: 4. The CDR3 contains 14 residues. The CDR3 loop reads CASSLGQNSYEQYF. The CDR3 bases are TGTGCCAGCAGCCTGGGACAGAACTCCTACGAGCAGTACTTC.

V gene TRBV30 combines with J gene TRBJ2-3; maybe TRBD1 (6 bases). CDR3 length equals 13 residues. The germline gives CDR1 GTSNPN, CDR2 SVGIG (reference sequence). Trimming removed 0 bases at V and 4 bases at J, with 8 bases between. The CDR3 bases are TGTGCCTGGAGTGTACAGGGAGCAGATACGCAGTATTTT. This sequence encodes CAWSVQGADTQYF.

This clone was observed a single time. The rearrangement joins TRBV19 to TRBJ2-5; D is perhaps TRBD2 (5 bases). The CDR3 has 14 amino acids. The V gene lost 10 bases and the J gene lost 0 bases, with 15 bases spanning the gap. From germline, CDR1 is LNHDA and CDR2 SQIVND (reference sequence). As DNA, the CDR3 is TGTGCCACAAGGCAATATAGCGACCAAGAGACCCAGTACTTC. Translating gives CATRQYSDQETQYF. Together with reference TRBV19 and TRBJ2-5, the CDR3 gives the full variable domain: DGGITQSPKYLFRKEGQNVTLSCEQNLNHDAMYWYRQDPGQGLRLIYYSQIVNDFQKGDIAEGYSVSREKKESFPLTVTSAQKNPTAFYLCATRQYSDQETQYFGPGTRLLVL.

This clone was seen a few times. The chain couples TRBV5-1 to TRBJ2-3, with a tentative D call TRBD1 (6 bases). The CDR3 is 16 amino acids. V shed 1 base and J shed 1 base, with 13 bases lying between them. CDR1 is SGHRS and CDR2 is YFSETQ in the germline V gene. CDR3 amino acids: CASSLFTGRRTDTQYF. The CDR3 DNA sequence: TGCGCCAGCAGCTTGTTTACAGGGAGACGCACAGATACGCAGTATTTT.

The CDR3 bases are TGCGCCAGCAGCTTCCGCGAATTGGGACAGGGGGACTACGAGCAGTACTTC. It yields the protein CASSFRELGQGDYEQYF. The V call is TRBV5-1, the J call TRBJ2-7, with TRBD1 matching over 11 bases. The germline V gene has CDR1 SGHRS and CDR2 YFSETQ. V trimming: 2 bases; J trimming: 3 bases; junction bases outside the gene matches: 10. The CDR3 has 17 residues.